These 23 T cell receptor beta chains were all obtained from the same sample, sequenced in a study of blood T cell repertoires in COVID-19. Produced via immunoSEQ multiplex PCR; TCRdb's table is partial and in-frame only. The data contain 100,000 to 120,000 clones, nearly 90% of them seen just once; the ten biggest clones take up around 4.9%. The specimen sequenced was peripheral blood. The receptors come from a human donor in a cohort sampled during active COVID-19.

The chain has TRBV10-3 and TRBJ2-1; weak D call: TRBD2 (7 bases). CDR3 length: 15 residues. V was cut by 7 bases and J by 5 bases, with 18 bases left in between. Per the germline V gene, CDR1 is ENHRY and CDR2 is SYGVKD. CDR3 nucleotides: TGTGCCATCACGGAGGGGGGGGGCCTTGACAATGAGCAGTTCTTC. Protein: CAITEGGGLDNEQFF.

J is TRBJ1-2 and V is TRBV2; 8 bases fit TRBD1. The CDR3 has 20 residues. The germline V gene has CDR1 SNHLY and CDR2 FYNNEI. Trimming took 3 bases from V and 7 from J; bases not matched to a gene: 25. The CDR3 sequence: CASSDPGAGTGPGANGGYTF. The DNA for the CDR3 is TGTGCCAGCAGTGATCCTGGGGCTGGGACAGGTCCTGGGGCTAATGGTGGCTACACCTTC.

The V and J genes are TRBV27 and TRBJ2-2; 11 nucleotides agree with TRBD1. From germline, CDR1 is MNHEY and CDR2 SMNVEV (reference sequence). The length of the CDR3 is 18 residues. The V and J ends lost 5 bases and 0 bases, in that order; junction bases with no gene match: 8. CDR3 loop: CASSKRTGGDANTGELFF. The CDR3 DNA reads TGTGCCAGCAGTAAGAGGACAGGGGGCGATGCGAACACCGGGGAGCTGTTTTTT.

The rearrangement joins TRBV7-3 to TRBJ2-7; D might be TRBD1 (5 bases). This CDR3 region has 14 residues. Looked up from germline, CDR1 is SGHTA and CDR2 is FQGTGA. The V end lost 5 bases, the J end lost 6 bases, and 17 bases lay between the germline ends. Here the CDR3 reads CASSPGAHTGEQYF. The DNA for the CDR3 is TGTGCCAGCAGCCCTGGGGCCCACACAGGCGAGCAGTACTTC.

The rearrangement links TRBV7-2 to TRBJ1-2; a weak D match, TRBD1 (5 bases). Germline lookup yields CDR1 SGHTA and CDR2 FQGNSA. The CDR3 runs to 15 residues. V gave up 1 base and J gave up 5 bases, with 14 bases separating them. The chain's CDR3 is CASSLVMGQEYGYTF. The CDR3 nucleotides are TGTGCCAGCAGCTTAGTTATGGGGCAGGAGTATGGCTACACCTTC.

This chain connects TRBV9 to TRBJ2-3; 10 bases line up with TRBD2. Germline V gene data show CDR1 as SGDLS and CDR2 as YYNGEE. The CDR3 spans 15 residues. After removal of 3 bases from V and 2 bases from J, the junction contained 3 bases not matched to a gene. The CDR3 region has the DNA TGTGCCAGCAGCGCACTAGCGGGGAACACAGATACGCAGTATTTT. Its translation is CASSALAGNTDTQYF.

This rearrangement joins TRBV5-4 to TRBJ2-7, with TRBD2 matching 7 bases. This CDR3 spans 16 amino acids. V was clipped by 4 bases and J by 1 base; unmatched bases: 11. Germline V lookup: CDR1 SGHNT, CDR2 YYREEE (reference sequence). As DNA, the CDR3 is TGTGCCAGCAGCCCCCCCGGTGGCGGGAGATCCTACGAGCAGTACTTC. It translates to CASSPPGGGRSYEQYF.

In its sample, this clone was seen a few times. J is TRBJ1-1 and V is TRBV19; D remains ambiguous. The CDR3 loop spans 15 amino acids. From germline, CDR1 is LNHDA and CDR2 SQIVND (reference sequence). Trimming pared 10 bases from V and 4 bases from J, leaving 22 bases between. The chain's CDR3 is CATYGPQRSRTEAFF. The CDR3 nucleotides are TGTGCCACTTACGGCCCGCAGCGGTCCCGCACTGAAGCTTTCTTT.

This chain links TRBV29-1 with TRBJ2-7; the match to TRBD1 covers 9 bases. The CDR3 consists of 14 residues. Germline loops: CDR1 SQVTM, CDR2 ANQGSEA. J was trimmed by 5 bases and V by 3 bases; bases with no gene match: 8. CDR3 region: CSVDPGQGIHEQYF. The CDR3 region has the DNA TGCAGCGTTGACCCGGGACAGGGTATCCACGAGCAGTACTTC.

The V gene is TRBV5-1, the J gene TRBJ2-7; 7 nucleotides align to TRBD2. Germline V CDR1 and CDR2: SGHRS, YFSETQ. Trimming removed 0 bases from V and 2 bases from J; junction bases left unmatched: 5. There are 15 residues in the CDR3. CDR3 DNA: TGCGCCAGCAGCTTGGGTACGGGAGGCCCCTACGAGCAGTACTTC. Translating gives CASSLGTGGPYEQYF.

The rearrangement uses TRBV11-2 and TRBJ1-2, with TRBD1 matching over 8 bases. Unmatched junction bases numbered 5, after V lost 3 bases and J lost 2 bases. There are 15 residues in the CDR3. Germline loops: CDR1 SGHAT, CDR2 FQNNGV. CDR3 protein: CASSFTTGANYGYTF. The CDR3 DNA sequence: TGTGCCAGCAGCTTTACGACAGGGGCCAACTATGGCTACACCTTC.

This clone appeared a few times. The chain combines TRBV9 with TRBJ1-1, with D possibly being TRBD1 (5 bases). The CDR3 loop spans 15 amino acids. The germline V and J ends were trimmed by 0 bases and 11 bases, with 20 bases remaining between them. Germline-derived CDR1 and CDR2 are SGDLS and YYNGEE. CDR3 loop: CASSVGEGARRVAFF. DNA of the CDR3: TGTGCCAGCAGCGTAGGCGAAGGGGCCCGAAGGGTCGCTTTCTTT.

This chain's CDR3 is CASSPGTSGGPYNEQFF. In DNA form, the CDR3 reads TGTGCCAGCAGCCCCGGGACTAGCGGGGGCCCTTACAATGAGCAGTTCTTC. This chain connects TRBV5-4 to TRBJ2-1, with 14 bases that match TRBD2. Germline V gene lookup returns CDR1 SGHNT and CDR2 YYREEE (reference sequence). J gave up 4 bases and V 4 bases, and 7 bases lay outside the gene matches. The CDR3 is made up of 17 amino acids.

V and J are TRBV29-1 and TRBJ1-2; the D gene is possibly TRBD1 (6 bases). Trimming pared 8 bases from V and 4 bases from J, leaving 14 bases between. This CDR3 region has 12 residues. Germline assignment: CDR1 SQVTM and CDR2 ANQGSEA. CDR3 DNA sequence: TGCAGCCCCTGGGGGCCCGGCTATGGCTACACCTTC. This translates into CSPWGPGYGYTF.

The chain links TRBV13 to TRBJ2-5; D is perhaps TRBD2 (5 bases). The germline CDR1 and CDR2 sequences are PRHDT and FYEKMQ (reference sequence). Trimming cost V 0 bases and J 6 bases, with 17 bases left between them. The CDR3 runs to 16 residues. In nucleotides, the CDR3 is TGTGCCAGCAGCTTAGGCCCTTCGTCAGCGGTGAAGACCCAGTACTTC. Translation: CASSLGPSSAVKTQYF.

The chain links TRBV11-2 to TRBJ1-1; TRBD1 agrees at 9 bases. Trimming cost V 4 bases and J 3 bases; bases outside gene matches: 9. Germline CDR1 is SGHAT and CDR2 is FQNNGV. This CDR3 has 16 amino acids. CDR3 amino acids: CASSSLGQGRDTEAFF. The CDR3 DNA follows: TGTGCCAGCAGCTCCCTGGGACAGGGTAGGGACACTGAAGCTTTCTTT.

The rearrangement joins TRBV5-1 to TRBJ2-5, with 8 bases aligning to TRBD1. V was clipped by 2 bases and J by 2 bases; unmatched bases: 8. Per germline, CDR1 SGHRS and CDR2 YFSETQ. CDR3 length equals 16 residues. This CDR3 reads CASSFRGLNSQETQYF. The CDR3 DNA is TGCGCCAGCAGCTTCAGGGGGCTAAATTCTCAAGAGACCCAGTACTTC.

V gene TRBV30 combines with J gene TRBJ1-1, with D perhaps TRBD1 (5 bases). CDR3 length: 12 amino acids. V was trimmed by 2 bases and J by 7 bases, leaving 11 bases between them. The germline V gene encodes CDR1 GTSNPN and CDR2 SVGIG (reference sequence). The CDR3 here is CAWSFLGGEAFF. Here the CDR3 DNA reads TGTGCCTGGAGTTTTCTGGGGGGTGAAGCTTTCTTT.

The J gene is TRBJ2-1, the V gene TRBV5-1; the match to TRBD2 covers 7 bases. In germline, CDR1 is SGHRS, CDR2 YFSETQ. This CDR3 comprises 15 residues. Trimming at V came to 0 bases and at J to 6 bases, leaving 6 bases not matched to a gene. The CDR3 DNA follows: TGCGCCAGCAGCTTGGATGCGGGGGTGATCAATGAGCAGTTCTTC. Translation gives CASSLDAGVINEQFF.

This rearrangement joins TRBV6-5 to TRBJ2-1, with 9 positions matching TRBD2. V trimming: 7 bases; J trimming: 5 bases; junction bases outside the gene matches: 6. Germline V lookup: CDR1 MNHEY, CDR2 SVGAGI. The CDR3 is made up of 14 amino acids. The CDR3 DNA follows: TGTGCCAGCAAACCGGGACTAGCTGACAATGAGCAGTTCTTC. Protein: CASKPGLADNEQFF.

The chain couples TRBV19 to TRBJ2-3; D gene unclear. The CDR3 length is 14 residues. Germline V gives CDR1 LNHDA, CDR2 SQIVND (reference sequence). The V end was cut by 5 bases, the J end by 2 bases, with 11 bases between. CDR3 DNA sequence: TGTGCCAGTAGTGGGCTCCAGACCACAGATACGCAGTATTTT. Translation: CASSGLQTTDTQYF.

The rearrangement uses TRBV11-2 and TRBJ2-7; no firm D call. Germline values: CDR1 SGHAT, CDR2 FQNNGV. There are 11 residues in the CDR3. V lost 5 bases, J lost 6 bases, and 8 bases lay in between. CDR3 in amino acids: CASSPFGEQYF. CDR3 sequence (DNA): TGTGCCAGCAGCCCCTTCGGCGAGCAGTACTTC.

V is TRBV19 and J is TRBJ2-5; the match to TRBD2 covers 9 bases. CDR1 and CDR2 (germline): LNHDA, SQIVND (reference sequence). CDR3 length equals 21 residues. J was trimmed by 2 bases and V by 3 bases; bases with no gene match: 22. DNA of the CDR3: TGTGCCAGTAGTATGGAGCTAGCGGGACCCTCAAACCCCGTTGATCAAGAGACCCAGTACTTC. Protein product: CASSMELAGPSNPVDQETQYF.